This paragraph covers one T cell receptor (beta chain) sequence. The antigen remains undetermined. This specimen belongs to a study of T cells in Graves' hyperthyroidism and ophthalmopathy. Regarding the study as a whole: Ophthalmopathy was predicted by the model a median of roughly 6.7 months ahead of onset.

Amplified TCR beta CDR3 regions derived from RNA transcripts. The HTBI primer set was used in a first-round RT-PCR of the TCR CDR3. TCRdb reprocessed the multiplex PCR reads with MiXCR, giving one entry per CDR3 protein. This table has hundreds of thousands of distinct CDR3 sequences, around 15% appearing once. Orbital computed tomography, thyroid ultrasound, serum thyroxine and TRAb, and clinical symptoms together informed the diagnoses. This CDR3 comprises 15 residues. CDR1 and CDR2 (germline): SNHLY, FYNNEI. The trim removed 6 bases at V and 2 bases at J, leaving 2 bases unmatched. The sequence derives from a woman aged 18-29 years with Graves' ophthalmopathy. The V and J genes are TRBV2 and TRBJ2-2; 11 bases align to TRBD2. Sequenced material: blood. The CDR3 spells CASSGLAGNTGELFF. The CDR3 DNA reads TGTGCCAGCAGCGGACTAGCGGGTAACACCGGGGAGCTGTTTTTT.